A selection of T cell receptor beta chains follows, all from one sample in a study of T-cell reconstitution after alpha-beta-depleted transplantation in children. Using its own MiXCR run on the PCR reads, TCRdb lists one record per CDR3 protein. The table records hundreds of thousands of distinct CDR3 sequences, over 10% of them present only once. Sequenced material: PBMCs, mostly from graft donor cells, taken 360 days after TCRalphabeta/CD19-depleted stem cell transplant. The receptor source for this set is a male patient younger than 18 who had a stem cell transplant for acute myeloid leukemia, so the T cells may come from the graft donor. CDR3s include the opening cysteine and the closing phenylalanine or tryptophan. The order of the fields is D gene, clone size, J gene, V gene, CDR3 DNA, CDR3 protein. D genes are given only for firm matches. Only part of the rows carry a size: once, few, many, or a class if the clone is expanded.

d_gene: NA; abundance: many; j_gene: TRBJ2-1; v_gene: TRBV28; CDR3nt: TGTGCCAGCAGTTTCCCCGTCTTCGGGGAGCAGTTCTTC; CDR3aa: CASSFPVFGEQFF
d_gene: TRBD1; abundance: NA; j_gene: TRBJ1-5; v_gene: TRBV28; CDR3nt: TGTGCCAGCAGTTTAGGAGTCGGTTTGGGGACAGTCAATCAGCCCCAGCATTTT; CDR3aa: CASSLGVGLGTVNQPQHF
d_gene: NA; abundance: NA; j_gene: TRBJ2-7; v_gene: TRBV6-5; CDR3nt: TGTGCCAGCAGTTACTCTTCGCAGCCTGTCTTTGTCCACGAGCAGTACTTC; CDR3aa: CASSYSSQPVFVHEQYF
d_gene: NA; abundance: NA; j_gene: TRBJ2-5; v_gene: TRBV21-1; CDR3nt: TGTGCCAGCAGCAAGACAGTAGCGCACGAAGAGACCCAGTACTTC; CDR3aa: CASSKTVAHEETQYF
d_gene: NA; abundance: NA; j_gene: TRBJ2-3; v_gene: TRBV9; CDR3nt: TGTGCCAGCAGCGTAGATCCAGCGAGCACAGATACGCAGTATTTT; CDR3aa: CASSVDPASTDTQYF
d_gene: NA; abundance: NA; j_gene: TRBJ2-1; v_gene: TRBV20-1; CDR3nt: TGCAGTGCTAGTGTAAGGCGCGGCCCGTGGGGTGATGAGCAGTTCTTC; CDR3aa: CSASVRRGPWGDEQFF
d_gene: TRBD2; abundance: few; j_gene: TRBJ2-7; v_gene: TRBV7-2; CDR3nt: TGTGCCAGCAGCTCCCCACCGACTAGCGGGAGACACGAGCAGTACTTC; CDR3aa: CASSSPPTSGRHEQYF
d_gene: TRBD2; abundance: NA; j_gene: TRBJ2-2; v_gene: TRBV28; CDR3nt: TGTGCCAGCAGTTTTTTACGGGGGGGCCTCGCGAACACCGGGGAGCTGTTTTTT; CDR3aa: CASSFLRGGLANTGELFF
d_gene: TRBD2; abundance: NA; j_gene: TRBJ2-7; v_gene: TRBV30; CDR3nt: TGTGCCTGGACCCCTAGCGGGGTCTACGAGCAGTACTTC; CDR3aa: CAWTPSGVYEQYF
d_gene: NA; abundance: many; j_gene: TRBJ2-5; v_gene: TRBV6-6; CDR3nt: TGTGCCAGCAGTTATACAGGGCAAGAGACCCAGTACTTC; CDR3aa: CASSYTGQETQYF
d_gene: TRBD2; abundance: many; j_gene: TRBJ2-7; v_gene: TRBV2; CDR3nt: TGTGCCAGCAGTGTACTAGCGGGAACCTACGAGCAGTACTTC; CDR3aa: CASSVLAGTYEQYF
d_gene: NA; abundance: NA; j_gene: TRBJ2-1; v_gene: TRBV5-4; CDR3nt: TGTGCCAGCAGCTTGTTAATCCCCACCCATGAGCAGTTCTTC; CDR3aa: CASSLLIPTHEQFF
d_gene: TRBD1; abundance: few; j_gene: TRBJ1-6; v_gene: TRBV7-2; CDR3nt: TGTGCCAGCAGCTTTCAGGGGGCGCCGGATTCACCCCTCCACTTT; CDR3aa: CASSFQGAPDSPLHF
d_gene: TRBD2; abundance: few; j_gene: TRBJ2-5; v_gene: TRBV7-9; CDR3nt: TGTGCCAGCAGCCCTCCGAAGGGACTAGCGTTGACGACCCAGTACTTC; CDR3aa: CASSPPKGLALTTQYF
d_gene: TRBD2; abundance: few; j_gene: TRBJ2-5; v_gene: TRBV15; CDR3nt: TGTGCCACCAGCAGAAGGCTAGCGGACCAAGAGACCCAGTACTTC; CDR3aa: CATSRRLADQETQYF
d_gene: TRBD2; abundance: NA; j_gene: TRBJ2-5; v_gene: TRBV30; CDR3nt: TGTGGCCGGAGGGGCGGGAGTCGGGATTTGTACTTC; CDR3aa: CGRRGGSRDLYF
d_gene: TRBD1; abundance: many; j_gene: TRBJ1-5; v_gene: TRBV10-3; CDR3nt: TGTGCCATACCATTGGGGCGGACAGGGGAGAATCAGCCCCAGCATTTT; CDR3aa: CAIPLGRTGENQPQHF
d_gene: TRBD1; abundance: NA; j_gene: TRBJ2-1; v_gene: TRBV24-1; CDR3nt: TGTGCCACCAGTGATCGTGGGACAGACTACAATGAGCAGTTCTTC; CDR3aa: CATSDRGTDYNEQFF
d_gene: NA; abundance: many; j_gene: TRBJ2-3; v_gene: TRBV5-6; CDR3nt: TGTGCCAGCAGCTTGGGCTCCCGAAGCACAGATACGCAGTATTTT; CDR3aa: CASSLGSRSTDTQYF
d_gene: NA; abundance: NA; j_gene: TRBJ2-5; v_gene: TRBV27; CDR3nt: TGTGCCAGCAGGACCCTCGGGGTAGGGCGGGAGACCCAGTACTTC; CDR3aa: CASRTLGVGRETQYF
d_gene: NA; abundance: few; j_gene: TRBJ2-2; v_gene: TRBV2; CDR3nt: TGTGCCAGCAGTGAGGGGCCCCGGGAAACCGGGGAGCTGTTTTTT; CDR3aa: CASSEGPRETGELFF
d_gene: NA; abundance: many; j_gene: TRBJ2-3; v_gene: TRBV27; CDR3nt: TGTGCCAGCAGTTTATACGGGAGAGGCACAGATACGCAGTATTTT; CDR3aa: CASSLYGRGTDTQYF
d_gene: TRBD2; abundance: few; j_gene: TRBJ2-7; v_gene: TRBV6-2/TRBV6-3; CDR3nt: TGTGCCAGCAGTTACTCTAATCGGGGCGGGAGAGGCTACGAGCAGTACTTC; CDR3aa: CASSYSNRGGRGYEQYF
d_gene: NA; abundance: few; j_gene: TRBJ2-1; v_gene: TRBV12-3/TRBV12-4; CDR3nt: TGTGCCAGCAGTTTAGCGCTGTGGGGAAGCGCCAATGAGCAGTTCTTC; CDR3aa: CASSLALWGSANEQFF
d_gene: NA; abundance: NA; j_gene: TRBJ1-5; v_gene: TRBV28; CDR3nt: TGTGCCAGCAGTTGTGAAGGCAATCAGCCCCAGCATTTT; CDR3aa: CASSCEGNQPQHF
d_gene: NA; abundance: few; j_gene: TRBJ2-3; v_gene: TRBV28; CDR3nt: TGTGCCAGCAGTTTCGTAGGGGGGGGCGAGGGTACGCAGTATTTT; CDR3aa: CASSFVGGGEGTQYF